What follows are 15 T cell receptor beta chains derived from one specimen sequenced in a study of cytomegalovirus exposure and HLA in healthy donors (dated by TCRdb to 2015 to 2018). Library generation was performed with the immunoSEQ multiplex PCR assay. TCRdb obtained this table from immuneACCESS and retained in-frame rearrangements with V and J assigned. These tables miss some clones; where compared with another copy, unresolved V genes account for less than half of the shortfall, and the remainder is unexplained. Within this sample are 140,000 to 150,000 clones, with 94% of them counted one time only. Roughly 1.9% of the sample is taken by the ten largest. Source material: PBMCs. These receptor sequences come from a man younger than 35 in good health and CMV-seropositive.

The J gene is TRBJ1-3, the V gene TRBV5-4; D not certain. This CDR3 region has 15 residues. Trimming removed 4 bases from V and 4 bases from J, with 15 bases in between. Germline CDR1 SGHNT, CDR2 YYREEE (reference sequence). The CDR3 nucleotides are TGTGCCAGCAGCCAGACGGCGGGAGCCGGAAACACCATATATTTT. Translated, it gives CASSQTAGAGNTIYF. The whole variable domain, filled in from reference TRBV5-4 and TRBJ1-3, reads ETGVTQSPTHLIKTRGQQVTLRCSSQSGHNTVSWYQQALGQGPQFIFQYYREEENGRGNFPPRFSGLQFPNYSSELNVNALELDDSALYLCASSQTAGAGNTIYFGEGSWLTVV.

This chain joins TRBV10-3 and TRBJ2-1; 8 nucleotides match TRBD2. This CDR3 contains 16 residues. The V gene's germline CDR1 is ENHRY and CDR2 SYGVKD. After removal of 6 bases from V and 4 bases from J, the junction contained 11 bases not matched to a gene. As DNA, the CDR3 is TGTGCCATCAGCGCTGCGGGCGGGAGGTCTTACAATGAGCAGTTCTTC. The encoded protein is CAISAAGGRSYNEQFF.

Only one count was recorded for this clone. J is TRBJ2-5 and V is TRBV7-3, with D maybe TRBD1 (6 bases). The V end was cut by 3 bases, the J end by 5 bases, with 16 bases between. There are 15 residues in the CDR3. CDR1 and CDR2 from the germline V gene are SGHTA and FQGTGA. The CDR3 reads CASSFDGLQGETQYF. CDR3 bases: TGTGCCAGCAGCTTTGACGGGTTGCAGGGGGAGACCCAGTACTTC.

This chain uses TRBV27 with TRBJ2-3; the D gene is possibly TRBD2 (6 bases). CDR1 is MNHEY and CDR2 is SMNVEV in the germline V gene (reference sequence). The CDR3 spans 16 residues. V dropped 2 bases and J dropped 2 bases, with 14 bases sitting between them. CDR3 coding DNA: TGTGCCAGCAGTTTAGAGGCGGGAACCCTCACAGATACGCAGTATTTT. It translates to CASSLEAGTLTDTQYF.

The chain couples TRBV5-1 to TRBJ2-3; 7 nucleotides line up with TRBD1. This CDR3 is built from 17 residues. Per the germline V gene, CDR1 is SGHRS and CDR2 is YFSETQ. The trim removed 0 bases at V and 5 bases at J, leaving 12 bases unmatched. The chain's CDR3 is CASSLAVENAGGDTQYF. The CDR3 coding sequence is TGCGCCAGCAGCTTGGCCGTGGAGAATGCAGGGGGAGATACGCAGTATTTT. Full variable domain (missing parts from reference TRBV5-1 and TRBJ2-3): KAGVTQTPRYLIKTRGQQVTLSCSPISGHRSVSWYQQTPGQGLQFLFEYFSETQRNKGNFPGRFSGRQFSNSRSEMNVSTLELGDSALYLCASSLAVENAGGDTQYFGPGTRLTVL.

The chain carries TRBV6-1 and TRBJ2-5, with 7 bases aligning to TRBD2. This CDR3 has 14 residues. CDR1 and CDR2 (germline): MNHNS, SASEGT. The ends lost 5 bases at V and 13 bases at J; junction bases unmatched: 16. CDR3 loop: CASSTTYAGGRPYF. The CDR3 DNA reads as TGTGCCAGCAGTACGACATACGCGGGCGGGAGACCGTACTTC.

The rearrangement links TRBV18 to TRBJ2-7, with 7 bases identical to TRBD1. V shed 3 bases and J 4 bases; nucleotides not matched to a gene: 3. This CDR3 contains 13 residues. Germline loops: CDR1 KGHSH, CDR2 LQKENI. This CDR3 reads CASSPDRIYEQYF. The CDR3 coding sequence is TGTGCCAGCTCACCGGACAGGATATACGAGCAGTACTTC.

The chain recombines TRBV5-1 with TRBJ2-7, with TRBD2 matching 11 bases. Looked up from germline, CDR1 is SGHRS and CDR2 is YFSETQ. This CDR3 contains 14 residues. V lost 4 bases to trimming and J lost 5 bases; unmatched junction nucleotides: 5. The CDR3 reads CASSVSGREDEQYF. The CDR3 bases are TGCGCCAGCAGCGTTAGCGGGAGGGAGGACGAGCAGTACTTC.

This sequence joins TRBV27 and TRBJ2-5, with D possibly being TRBD2 (5 bases). The germline V gene has CDR1 MNHEY and CDR2 SMNVEV (reference sequence). Between the trimmed V and J ends, which lost 2 bases and 1 base, there was a span of 14 bases. The CDR3 is 16 amino acids. The CDR3 nucleotides are TGTGCCAGCAGTTTAAGGAGGAACAGCCGCCAAGAGACCCAGTACTTC. It specifies CASSLRRNSRQETQYF.

The genes are TRBV28 and TRBJ1-1; no reliable D call. This CDR3 spans 14 amino acids. Germline V CDR1 and CDR2: MDHEN, SYDVKM. Trimming shortened V by 3 bases and J by 1 base, and 9 bases separated the two germline ends. The CDR3 sequence is CASSFASQNTEAFF. In DNA, the CDR3 is TGTGCCAGCAGTTTCGCTTCACAGAACACTGAAGCTTTCTTT.

The V gene is TRBV5-6, the J gene TRBJ1-6; the D is unclear. CDR3 length: 14 residues. The V gene lost 0 bases and the J gene lost 6 bases, with 7 bases spanning the gap. In germline, CDR1 is SGHDT, CDR2 YYEEEE. The DNA of the CDR3 is TGTGCCAGCAGCTTGGGGCCGATTAATTCACCCCTCCACTTT. It translates to CASSLGPINSPLHF.

The J gene is TRBJ2-4, the V gene TRBV18; TRBD2 matches at 15 bases. This CDR3 is built from 19 residues. With V trimmed by 3 bases and J by 1 base, 7 bases remained unmatched. The germline CDR1 and CDR2 sequences are KGHSH and LQKENI. The CDR3 loop reads CASSPSGLAGGGAKNIQYF. The DNA of the CDR3 is TGTGCCAGCTCACCCTCGGGACTAGCGGGAGGAGGTGCCAAAAACATTCAGTACTTC.

This rearrangement joins TRBV5-4 to TRBJ2-5, with a tentative D call TRBD2 (5 bases). The length of the CDR3 is 10 residues. CDR1 is SGHNT and CDR2 is YYREEE in the germline V gene (reference sequence). V lost 10 bases to trimming and J lost 5 bases, with 9 bases between them. The CDR3: CAGGEETQYF. CDR3 nucleotides: TGTGCCGGTGGGGAGGAGACCCAGTACTTC.

CDR3 nucleotide sequence: TGTGCCAGCAGCCTGGGACAGGTCTACGAGCAGTACTTC. Its protein product is CASSLGQVYEQYF. The chain is built from TRBV5-6 and TRBJ2-7; 8 positions match TRBD1. Germline lookup yields CDR1 SGHDT and CDR2 YYEEEE. V lost 4 bases and J lost 3; bases outside the gene matches: 3. This CDR3 is built from 13 residues. Looking up the rest from reference TRBV5-6 and TRBJ2-7 gives the full variable domain: DAGVTQSPTHLIKTRGQQVTLRCSPKSGHDTVSWYQQALGQGPQFIFQYYEEEERQRGNFPDRFSGHQFPNYSSELNVNALLLGDSALYLCASSLGQVYEQYFGPGTRLTVT.

The V call is TRBV7-2, the J call TRBJ2-7; tentatively, D is TRBD2 (5 bases). V was clipped by 2 bases and J by 0 bases, with 8 bases between them. This CDR3 region has 14 residues. Looked up from germline, CDR1 is SGHTA and CDR2 is FQGNSA. The CDR3 DNA reads TGTGCCAGCAGCTTACGGCGGGCCTCCTACGAGCAGTACTTC. The encoded protein is CASSLRRASYEQYF.